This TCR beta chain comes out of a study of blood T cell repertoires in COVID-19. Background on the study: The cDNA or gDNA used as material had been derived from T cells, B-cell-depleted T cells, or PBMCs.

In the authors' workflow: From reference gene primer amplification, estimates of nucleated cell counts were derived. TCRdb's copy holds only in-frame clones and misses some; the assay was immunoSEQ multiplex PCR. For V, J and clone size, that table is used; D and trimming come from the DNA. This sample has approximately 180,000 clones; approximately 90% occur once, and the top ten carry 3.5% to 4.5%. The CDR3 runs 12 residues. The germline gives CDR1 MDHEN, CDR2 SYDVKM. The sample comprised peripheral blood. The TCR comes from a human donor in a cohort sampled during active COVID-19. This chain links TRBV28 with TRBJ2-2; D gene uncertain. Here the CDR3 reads CTSATNTGELFF. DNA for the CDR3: TGTACGAGCGCAACGAACACCGGGGAGCTGTTTTTT.